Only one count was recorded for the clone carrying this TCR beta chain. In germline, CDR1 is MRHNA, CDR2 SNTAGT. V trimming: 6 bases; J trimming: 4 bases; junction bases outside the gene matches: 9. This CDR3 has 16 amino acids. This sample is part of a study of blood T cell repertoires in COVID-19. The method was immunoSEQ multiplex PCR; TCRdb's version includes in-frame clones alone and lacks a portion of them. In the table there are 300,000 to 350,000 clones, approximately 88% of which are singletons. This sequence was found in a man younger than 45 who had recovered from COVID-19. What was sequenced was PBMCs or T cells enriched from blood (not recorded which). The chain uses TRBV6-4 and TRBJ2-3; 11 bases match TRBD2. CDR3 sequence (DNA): TGTGCCAGCAGCGTCTTGCCTAGCGGGGGGTCAGATACGCAGTATTTT. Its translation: CASSVLPSGGSDTQYF.